The 6 T cell receptor beta chains below all came from one sample that was sequenced in a study of blood T cell repertoires in COVID-19. Here immunoSEQ multiplex PCR was the method, and the copy in TCRdb shows in-frame clones only, minus some. The sample consists of 300,000 or so clones, 65% to 85% of them appearing once. Sequencing was performed on peripheral blood. The receptor set was obtained from a woman aged 45-65 years with acute or convalescent COVID-19.

As DNA, the CDR3 is TGTGCCAGCAGTGAAGAGGGGGCTGGTGGCTACACCTTC. Amino acids: CASSEEGAGGYTF. The chain recombines TRBV6-1 with TRBJ1-2; TRBD1 aligns across 7 bases. This CDR3 has 13 residues. The germline CDR1 and CDR2 sequences are MNHNS and SASEGT. V was pared by 1 base and J by 7 bases, with 3 bases of the junction left unmatched.

The chain carries TRBV7-3 and TRBJ2-5; the D gene is possibly TRBD2 (6 bases). The germline V and J ends were trimmed by 5 bases and 1 base, with 14 bases remaining between them. CDR1 SGHTA and CDR2 FQGTGA come from the germline V gene. The CDR3 covers 15 residues. The CDR3 spells CASSRTGGFQETQYF. The CDR3 bases are TGTGCCAGCAGCCGAACCGGGGGATTCCAAGAGACCCAGTACTTC.

V gene TRBV29-1 combines with J gene TRBJ1-2, with D perhaps matching TRBD1 (6 bases). Germline loops: CDR1 SQVTM, CDR2 ANQGSEA. CDR3 length: 14 residues. V was pared by 6 bases and J by 8 bases, with 22 bases between. Here the CDR3 DNA reads TGCAGCGTCGGGGGGGGCAGGGAAGATCTCGGCTACACCTTC. As protein: CSVGGGREDLGYTF.

V is TRBV19 and J is TRBJ2-1, with D maybe TRBD2 (5 bases). Germline lookup yields CDR1 LNHDA and CDR2 SQIVND (reference sequence). Trimming cost V 6 bases and J 0 bases, with 9 bases left between them. The CDR3 has 14 residues. This chain's CDR3 is CASRAENSYNEQFF. The DNA of the CDR3 is TGTGCCAGTAGAGCGGAGAACTCCTACAATGAGCAGTTCTTC.

The chain links TRBV29-1 to TRBJ1-1; D possibly corresponds to TRBD1 (6 bases). The CDR3 is 14 residues long. V lost 6 bases and J lost 0, with 14 bases in between. Germline V lookup: CDR1 SQVTM, CDR2 ANQGSEA. The CDR3 nucleotides read TGCAGCGTCCGGAGGGGGGGGCTGAACACTGAAGCTTTCTTT. Its protein product is CSVRRGGLNTEAFF.

V is TRBV11-2 and J is TRBJ2-2, with TRBD1 as a possible D gene (5 bases). The germline CDR1 and CDR2 sequences are SGHAT and FQNNGV. The CDR3 has 14 residues. The V gene lost 4 bases and the J gene lost 3 bases, with 9 bases spanning the gap. CDR3 amino acids: CASSSWGDTGELFF. CDR3 DNA sequence: TGTGCCAGCAGCTCCTGGGGCGACACCGGGGAGCTGTTTTTT.